Sequencing of this TCR beta chain was carried out in a study of cytomegalovirus exposure and HLA in healthy donors. Primers included in the PCR were 60 Vbeta and 13 Jbeta primers. Here immunoSEQ multiplex PCR was the method, and the copy in TCRdb shows in-frame clones only, minus some. The table lists some 130,000 clones, roughly 84% of them singletons. This clone was counted between two and nine times. CDR3 length equals 12 residues. The V and J ends lost 5 bases and 13 bases, in that order; junction bases with no gene match: 11. Germline V gene sequence: CDR1 SGHDT, CDR2 YYEEEE. Specimen: PBMCs. This rearrangement joins TRBV5-6 to TRBJ2-7, with 8 bases identical to TRBD1. The clonotype originates from a boy aged 10-17 years in good health and CMV-seronegative. The DNA for the CDR3 is TGTGCCAGCAGTCTGTTGGGGGACAGGAAATACTTC. Translated, it gives CASSLLGDRKYF. The variable domain in full, with the rest retrieved from reference TRBV5-6 and TRBJ2-7, is DAGVTQSPTHLIKTRGQQVTLRCSPKSGHDTVSWYQQALGQGPQFIFQYYEEEERQRGNFPDRFSGHQFPNYSSELNVNALLLGDSALYLCASSLLGDRKYFGPGTRLTVT.